This T cell receptor beta chain emerged from a study of T cells after yellow fever vaccination (dated by TCRdb to between 2018 and 2020). Regarding the research as a whole: The SMART-Seq v4 Ultra Low Input RNA kit was used to prepare libraries from fractions with low cell numbers. To follow T-cell clones before and after primary and booster YFV17D yellow fever vaccination, bulk TCR alpha and beta repertoires were sequenced over time. Two healthy male donors, one aged 18 to 30 and one aged 30 to 39 years, were included in the cohort. Blood was drawn at multiple timepoints before and after primary and secondary immunization, with bulk PBMC replicates and cell subsets isolated. On the study overall, not on this receptor specifically: Most clones expanded after primary vaccination were re-detected after the booster (about 95% of CD4 and around 86% of CD8), suggesting broad memory maintenance. Because abundant contaminating clonotypes from the bulk population could be contained in FACS-sorted repertoires, computational filtering was required. The study included only two donors, which limits how far the findings can be generalized. A small fraction of clonotypes showed up in both the CD4 and CD8 compartments, probably as a result of convergent recombination. The secondary T-cell response was weaker than the primary response but faster, peaking on day 5 instead of day 15.

Synthesis of TCR cDNA relied on 5'RACE template switching, a step that introduced a universal primer site along with unique molecular identifiers. Priming of cDNA synthesis was performed from both the TCR alpha and TCR beta constant segments. Library amplification involved two PCR steps, and the second step added sample barcodes and sequencing adapters. Libraries were sequenced on Illumina HiSeq 2500 (2x100 bp) or NovaSeq (2x150 bp). From the authors' description of their analysis: Reads were demultiplexed and collapsed into UMI consensus sequences with MIGEC, and V(D)J alignment was performed with MiXCR. Clonotypes responding to the vaccine were identified with edgeR on replicate PBMC samples, with the criteria of FDR below 0.01 and a log2 fold change above 5 up to day 15. Bulk clonotypes were assigned CD4 or CD8 identity according to which sequenced CD4 or CD8 repertoire held them at higher abundance. Using fastp at Q25 and MiXCR, TCRdb reprocessed the public reads and kept productive beta chains. For every CDR3 protein sequence, its rows merge into one entry that carries the most common genes and DNA. What appears here as the V and J calls and clone size reflects TCRdb's work, not the paper's. Here the sample has approximately 550,000 distinct CDR3 sequences; approximately 21% occur a single time. The ten top clones hold approximately 15% of the sample.

This clonotype was picked up a small number of times. What this receptor recognizes is not known. Per-base qualities were not stored, and no clone one base away is much larger. This sample's treatment or condition label indicates: live attenuated yellow fever vaccine strain. Two biological replicates of bulk PBMCs were collected at each blood-draw timepoint. A standard Ficoll-Paque protocol was used to isolate PBMCs from peripheral blood. TriZol was used to extract RNA from bulk PBMCs, from CD4 and CD8 fractions, and from dextramer-positive and dextramer-negative fractions. Germline trimming amounts to 0 bases on V and 9 bases on J, with 5 as the count of junction bases outside the gene matches. From the cysteine through the phenylalanine, the CDR3 covers 14 amino acids. The sequence is cut down to CDR3 DNA, 42 bases in frame from base 1. The germline V gene supplies CDR1 MNHEY and CDR2 SVGAGI.

The chain is assembled from TRBV6-5 and TRBJ2-1; 7 of the junction bases match TRBD2. This receptor was obtained from a young man who received the YFV17D yellow fever vaccine. Sequencing was performed on PBMCs, taken 15 days after the yellow fever booster vaccination. In nucleotides, the sequence is TGTGCCAGCAGTTACTCCGAAGGCGGGAGTGAGCAGTTCTTC. Translated, this gives CASSYSEGGSEQFF.